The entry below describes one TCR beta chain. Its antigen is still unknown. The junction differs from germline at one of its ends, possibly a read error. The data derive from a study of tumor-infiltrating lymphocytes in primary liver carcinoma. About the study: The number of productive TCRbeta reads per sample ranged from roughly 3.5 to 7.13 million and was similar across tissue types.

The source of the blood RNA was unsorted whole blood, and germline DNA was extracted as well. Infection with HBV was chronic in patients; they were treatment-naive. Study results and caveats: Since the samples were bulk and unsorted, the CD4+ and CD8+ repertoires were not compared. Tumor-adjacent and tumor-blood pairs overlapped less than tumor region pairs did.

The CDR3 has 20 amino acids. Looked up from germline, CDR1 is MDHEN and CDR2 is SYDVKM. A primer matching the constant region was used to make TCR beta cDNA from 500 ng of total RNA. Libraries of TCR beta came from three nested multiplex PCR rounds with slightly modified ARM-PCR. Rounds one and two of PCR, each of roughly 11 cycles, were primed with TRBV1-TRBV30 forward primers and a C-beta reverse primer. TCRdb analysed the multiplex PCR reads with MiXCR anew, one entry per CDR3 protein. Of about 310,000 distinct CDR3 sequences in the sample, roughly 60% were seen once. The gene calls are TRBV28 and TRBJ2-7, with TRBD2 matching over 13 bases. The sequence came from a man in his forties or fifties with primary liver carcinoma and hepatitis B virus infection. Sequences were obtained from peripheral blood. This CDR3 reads CASSLPDGLAGVRRSYEQCF. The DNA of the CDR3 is TGTGCCAGTAGTCTTCCCGATGGACTAGCGGGAGTACGCCGATCCTACGAGCAGTGCTTC. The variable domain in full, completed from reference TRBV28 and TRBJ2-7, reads DVKVTQSSRYLVKRTGEKVFLECVQDMDHENMFWYRQDPGLGLRLIYFSYDVKMKEKGDIPEGYSVSREKKERFSLILESASTNQTSMYLCASSLPDGLAGVRRSYEQCFGPGTRLTVT.